Listed below are T cell receptor beta chains from one sample, sequenced in a study of T-cell memory formation after mild COVID-19. TCRdb re-called the 5' RACE reads with MiXCR, one entry per CDR3 protein. The table records under 450,000 distinct CDR3 sequences, 23% of them present only once. The material sequenced was PBMCs or a T cell subset sorted from them (not recorded which). Receptors were obtained from an adult woman who had mild COVID-19 (a few samples of this study predate the infection). Cell type and time point are not known. Each CDR3 is given with its conserved first and last residue. A D gene is named only where the DNA matches it firmly. Clone size is stated in some rows and not others, as once, few, many or a class when expanded.

abundance | d_gene | j_gene | v_gene | CDR3aa | CDR3nt
NA | NA | TRBJ1-3 | TRBV5-6 | CASSLWGEHGGNTIYF | TGTGCCAGCAGCTTGTGGGGCGAACACGGTGGAAACACCATATATTTT
NA | NA | TRBJ1-4 | TRBV2 | CASNREANEKLFF | TGTGCCAGCAATCGGGAGGCTAATGAAAAACTGTTTTTT
NA | TRBD2 | TRBJ2-7 | TRBV7-8 | CASSFGGSGEQYF | TGTGCCAGCAGCTTCGGCGGGAGTGGCGAGCAGTACTTC
few | NA | TRBJ2-3 | TRBV11-2 | CASSLTASDRTDTQYF | TGTGCCAGCAGCTTGACCGCTAGCGACCGCACAGATACGCAGTATTTT
NA | NA | TRBJ2-7 | TRBV6-1 | CASIPQGTTYEQYF | TGTGCCAGCATCCCCCAGGGGACAACCTACGAGCAGTACTTC
few | NA | TRBJ1-4 | TRBV25-1 | CASSEVFGVRNEKLFF | TGTGCCAGCAGTGAAGTATTCGGCGTAAGAAATGAAAAACTGTTTTTT
NA | NA | TRBJ1-1 | TRBV4-1 | CASSQGRPNTEAFF | TGCGCCAGCAGCCAAGGGAGACCTAACACTGAAGCTTTCTTT
few | TRBD1 | TRBJ2-3 | TRBV20-1 | CSARENVVVVRGHTDTQYF | TGCAGTGCTAGAGAGAACGTAGTCGTTGTCAGGGGGCACACAGATACGCAGTATTTT
NA | NA | TRBJ2-2 | TRBV5-1 | CASSLFGGANTGELFF | TGCGCCAGCAGCTTGTTTGGCGGTGCGAACACCGGGGAGCTGTTTTTT
few | NA | TRBJ1-1 | TRBV2 | CASSYSGRETEAFF | TGTGCCAGCAGCTACTCCGGCCGGGAAACTGAAGCTTTCTTT
NA | NA | TRBJ2-7 | TRBV2 | CASIGRSSHYDVYEQYF | TGTGCCAGCATCGGAAGGTCCTCACACTACGACGTCTACGAGCAGTACTTC
NA | NA | TRBJ2-3 | TRBV4-1 | CASSQAGGHTDTQYF | TGCGCCAGCAGCCAAGCCGGGGGGCACACAGATACGCAGTATTTT
NA | TRBD1 | TRBJ1-3 | TRBV7-8 | CASSTRQGKAAGNTIYF | TGTGCCAGCAGCACCAGACAGGGGAAAGCGGCTGGAAACACCATATATTTT
few | NA | TRBJ2-3 | TRBV4-1 | CASGWGDTQYF | TGCGCCAGCGGTTGGGGAGATACGCAGTATTTT
NA | NA | TRBJ2-3 | TRBV18 | CASSPGRRSADTQYF | TGTGCCAGCTCACCCGGCAGGAGAAGCGCAGATACGCAGTATTTT
NA | TRBD1 | TRBJ2-5 | TRBV19 | CASSPDRSVETQYF | TGTGCCAGTAGCCCGGACAGGTCTGTAGAGACCCAGTACTTC
few | NA | TRBJ2-7 | TRBV21-1 | CASSKRRDRGTYEQYF | TGTGCCAGCAGCAAACGACGGGACAGGGGGACCTACGAGCAGTACTTC
NA | NA | TRBJ2-7 | TRBV7-9 | CASSPPPDSYEQYF | TGTGCCAGCAGCCCCCCCCCGGACAGTTACGAGCAGTACTTC
NA | NA | TRBJ2-7 | TRBV6-1 | CASTPGSLIYEQYF | TGTGCCAGCACCCCCGGGTCGTTAATCTACGAGCAGTACTTC
NA | NA | TRBJ2-5 | TRBV25-1 | CASSAGAQLGRWKTNQETQYF | TGTGCCAGCAGTGCGGGGGCCCAACTGGGCAGGTGGAAAACAAACCAAGAGACCCAGTACTTC
NA | NA | TRBJ2-5 | TRBV4-3 | CASSQGVYQETQYF | TGCGCCAGCAGCCAAGGGGTGTACCAAGAGACCCAGTACTTC
NA | NA | TRBJ2-5 | TRBV18 | CASSRGVKETQYF | TGTGCCAGCTCACGCGGAGTAAAAGAGACCCAGTACTTC
few | TRBD1 | TRBJ2-3 | TRBV4-2 | CASSAEAGGADTQYF | TGTGCCAGCAGCGCGGAGGCAGGGGGCGCAGATACGCAGTATTTT
once | NA | TRBJ2-7 | TRBV2 | CASRNYEQYF | TGTGCCAGCCGCAACTACGAGCAGTACTTC
NA | NA | TRBJ2-1 | TRBV21-1 | CASSPPIDWDRGFFTYNEQFF | TGTGCCAGCAGCCCGCCCATCGATTGGGACAGGGGGTTCTTCACCTACAATGAGCAGTTCTTC
NA | NA | TRBJ2-7 | TRBV19 | CASSSYFYEQYF | TGTGCCAGTAGTAGCTATTTCTACGAGCAGTACTTC
few | NA | TRBJ2-7 | TRBV28 | CASSSPGLYEQYF | TGTGCCAGCAGTTCCCCCGGGCTCTACGAGCAGTACTTC
many | TRBD2 | TRBJ2-2 | TRBV2 | CASSDYGAGGRLGELFF | TGTGCCAGCAGTGATTACGGCGCGGGGGGCCGCCTGGGGGAGCTGTTTTTT
NA | NA | TRBJ2-1 | TRBV12-3/TRBV12-4 | CASSPGNPVQQFF | TGTGCCAGCAGCCCCGGGAACCCGGTCCAGCAGTTCTTC
few | NA | TRBJ2-7 | TRBV7-9 | CASSARSGPDLGEQYF | TGTGCCAGCAGCGCCCGGTCGGGACCTGACTTGGGGGAGCAGTACTTC
few | TRBD1 | TRBJ1-5 | TRBV2 | CASRNGQGGGQPQHF | TGTGCCAGCAGGAATGGACAGGGGGGAGGTCAGCCCCAGCATTTT
NA | TRBD1 | TRBJ2-1 | TRBV10-3 | CAIRGTAYNEQFF | TGTGCCATCAGAGGGACAGCCTACAATGAGCAGTTCTTC
once | NA | TRBJ1-3 | TRBV12-3/TRBV12-4 | CASSLALVHRIF | TGTGCCAGCAGTTTAGCGCTTGTCCACCGCATTTTT
few | TRBD2 | TRBJ2-1 | TRBV7-9 | CASSLAGARYNEQFF | TGTGCCAGCAGCTTGGCGGGAGCTCGGTACAATGAGCAGTTCTTC
few | NA | TRBJ2-2 | TRBV29-1 | CSTSGVSAGELFF | TGCAGCACCTCCGGGGTATCGGCCGGGGAGCTGTTTTTT
few | NA | TRBJ2-5 | TRBV7-9 | CASSHFRETQYF | TGTGCCAGCAGCCACTTCCGAGAGACCCAGTACTTC
NA | TRBD2 | TRBJ2-5 | TRBV6-2/TRBV6-3 | CASSYPGGQETQYF | TGTGCCAGCAGTTACCCGGGAGGGCAAGAGACCCAGTACTTC
few | NA | TRBJ2-1 | TRBV2 | CASSEAGLAIYNEQFF | TGTGCCAGCAGTGAAGCCGGGCTAGCAATCTACAATGAGCAGTTCTTC
NA | TRBD2 | TRBJ2-2 | TRBV9 | CASSPSGAGDHTGELFF | TGTGCCAGCAGCCCCAGTGGAGCGGGAGATCACACCGGGGAGCTGTTTTTT
NA | NA | TRBJ2-1 | TRBV6-1 | CASSEGVAWGEQFF | TGTGCCAGCAGTGAAGGGGTAGCGTGGGGTGAGCAGTTCTTC
NA | TRBD2 | TRBJ2-2 | TRBV20-1 | CSARVGSGSITGELFF | TGCAGTGCTAGAGTCGGTAGCGGGAGTATCACCGGGGAGCTGTTTTTT
once | NA | TRBJ2-2 | TRBV4-1 | CASSQDLGQTPGELFF | TGCGCCAGCAGCCAAGACCTTGGGCAGACACCCGGGGAGCTGTTTTTT
NA | NA | TRBJ2-7 | TRBV5-1 | CASSLDAGTYEQYF | TGCGCCAGCAGCTTGGACGCAGGGACCTACGAGCAGTACTTC
many | TRBD2 | TRBJ2-3 | TRBV2 | CASSEGNSGLRYF | TGTGCCAGCAGTGAGGGGAATAGCGGGTTAAGGTATTTT
NA | TRBD2 | TRBJ2-4 | TRBV19 | CASNSGRAQDYIQYF | TGTGCCAGTAACAGCGGGAGGGCGCAGGACTACATTCAGTACTTC
many | NA | TRBJ1-1 | TRBV7-9 | CASSPPGRMNTEAFF | TGTGCCAGCAGCCCTCCGGGACGGATGAACACTGAAGCTTTCTTT
few | NA | TRBJ1-1 | TRBV30 | CAWRIRDANTEAFF | TGTGCCTGGAGGATCCGGGACGCGAACACTGAAGCTTTCTTT
NA | NA | TRBJ1-1 | TRBV5-5 | CASSAGVGTEAFF | TGTGCCAGCAGCGCAGGGGTGGGCACTGAAGCTTTCTTT
NA | NA | TRBJ2-5 | TRBV12-3/TRBV12-4 | CASSHRSVGETQYF | TGTGCCAGCAGCCACAGGTCCGTGGGGGAGACCCAGTACTTC
NA | NA | TRBJ2-7 | TRBV5-1 | CASSLGRTGRDEQYF | TGCGCCAGCAGCCTTGGGAGGACCGGGCGGGACGAGCAGTACTTC
few | NA | TRBJ2-5 | TRBV6-5 | CASSNGFQETQYF | TGTGCCAGCAGTAATGGCTTCCAAGAGACCCAGTACTTC
NA | NA | TRBJ2-1 | TRBV9 | CASSVISGKQYNEQFF | TGTGCCAGCAGCGTAATCTCGGGGAAGCAGTACAATGAGCAGTTCTTC
NA | TRBD1 | TRBJ1-2 | TRBV2 | CASARDSNLYGYTF | TGTGCCAGCGCTCGGGACAGCAACCTCTATGGCTACACCTTC
NA | NA | TRBJ1-2 | TRBV7-2 | CASSLDDGANYGYTF | TGTGCCAGCAGCTTAGATGACGGAGCTAACTATGGCTACACCTTC
NA | TRBD1 | TRBJ2-1 | TRBV9 | CASSVAGQGHNEQFF | TGTGCCAGCAGCGTAGCCGGACAGGGCCACAATGAGCAGTTCTTC
few | NA | TRBJ1-1 | TRBV20-1 | CSARVQGVWTEAFF | TGCAGTGCTAGGGTACAGGGTGTGTGGACTGAAGCTTTCTTT
many | NA | TRBJ1-1 | TRBV20-1 | CSGRTTGGDTEAFF | TGCAGTGGGAGGACAACTGGAGGAGACACTGAAGCTTTCTTT
NA | NA | TRBJ2-2 | TRBV7-2 | CASSLGKGWNTGELFF | TGTGCCAGCAGCTTAGGCAAGGGTTGGAACACCGGGGAGCTGTTTTTT
NA | NA | TRBJ1-2 | TRBV6-2/TRBV6-3 | CASSYGDRSGYGYTF | TGTGCCAGCAGTTACGGAGACCGCTCGGGGTATGGCTACACCTTC